This passage covers 26 T cell receptor beta chains from one sample sequenced in a study of human T cells and chemical hapten exposure. TCRdb re-derived calls from the RACE reads in MiXCR, one entry per CDR3 protein. Among under 450,000 distinct CDR3 sequences, 4.8% were seen once, and the ten largest hold 2% to 2.5%. This sample's time point: patch test 1, 2 weeks after DPC sensitization. The treatment was: therapeutic diphenylcyclopropenone sensitization with weekly scalp DPC. This sample comprised whole blood, obtained in connection with sensitization to the hapten diphenylcyclopropenone (DPC). The source is a woman aged 45-60 years with alopecia areata. Some clones in this sample may be carry-over from other donors' samples.

The V and J genes are TRBV20-1 and TRBJ2-3, with a possible D match to TRBD1 (5 bases). Germline-derived CDR1 and CDR2 are DFQATT and SNEGSKA (reference sequence). The CDR3 spans 15 residues. The V end was cut by 1 base, the J end by 5 bases, with 16 bases between. CDR3 coding DNA: TGCAGTGCTAGAGGGGGCAGTTTATCAAGAGATACGCAGTATTTT. Translated, it gives CSARGGSLSRDTQYF.

This chain joins TRBV5-5 and TRBJ2-5; perhaps D is TRBD1 or TRBD2 (5 bases each). The V gene's germline CDR1 is SGHKS and CDR2 YYEKEE (reference sequence). There are 17 residues in the CDR3. V lost 0 bases and J lost 4, with 19 bases in between. The CDR3 loop is CASSLDRPPGTRETQYF. The CDR3 nucleotides read TGTGCCAGCAGCTTGGATCGACCACCTGGGACCCGAGAGACCCAGTACTTC.

The V gene is TRBV3-1, the J gene TRBJ1-2; TRBD1 might be the D (5 bases). V was shortened by 1 base and J by 3 bases, with 12 bases between the two germline ends. There are 15 residues in the CDR3. Germline lookup yields CDR1 LGHDT and CDR2 YNNKEL (reference sequence). DNA for the CDR3: TGTGCCAGCAGCCAAGGATGGGGACTCGACTATGGCTACACCTTC. Residues: CASSQGWGLDYGYTF.

In this sample, this clonotype turned up many times. The CDR3 loop is CASSPNRGESYEQYF. The CDR3 region has the DNA TGTGCCAGCAGCCCGAACAGGGGGGAGTCCTACGAGCAGTACTTC. This chain uses TRBV3-1 with TRBJ2-7; 8 bases are a match to TRBD1. V lost 4 bases and J lost 1; bases outside the gene matches: 6. This CDR3 comprises 15 residues. Germline V gene lookup returns CDR1 LGHDT and CDR2 YNNKEL (reference sequence).

In regard to this clonotype: A much larger clonotype is one base distant, so this may be a read error. This rearrangement joins TRBV29-1 to TRBJ1-1, with TRBD1 identical over 7 bases. The CDR3 consists of 17 residues. J gave up 1 base and V 4 bases, and 15 bases lay outside the gene matches. Germline CDR1 SQVTM, CDR2 ANQGSEA. CDR3 coding DNA: TGCAGCGTTGTAGATGGCTCGGTTGCAGGGGGGAACACTGAAGCTTTCTTT. Protein sequence: CSVVDGSVAGGNTEAFF.

In this sample, this clonotype turned up many times. The chain has TRBV2 and TRBJ2-4; 7 bases are shared with TRBD1. This CDR3 has 12 amino acids. The V segment lost 6 bases and the J segment 6 bases; nucleotides outside the gene matches: 2. Looked up from germline, CDR1 is SNHLY and CDR2 is FYNNEI. The CDR3 sequence is CASRGDRNIQYF. The CDR3 DNA is TGTGCCAGCAGGGGGGACAGAAACATTCAGTACTTC.

This clonotype was detected many times. J is TRBJ2-3 and V is TRBV3-1, with D unclear. The CDR3 totals 16 residues. The ends were cut back, 0 bases at V and 2 bases at J, with 12 bases in the middle. Per germline, CDR1 LGHDT and CDR2 YNNKEL (reference sequence). CDR3 bases: TGTGCCAGCAGCCAAGATCTAGGACCACTCACAGATACGCAGTATTTT. Protein sequence: CASSQDLGPLTDTQYF.

This clonotype has only a few counts. This sequence joins TRBV12-3 or TRBV12-4 and TRBJ1-1; TRBD1 might be the D (5 bases). Trimming left V 3 bases short and J 11 bases short, with 13 bases between. This CDR3 is 12 amino acids long. The CDR3 here is CASSFEGPRAFF. Here the CDR3 DNA reads TGTGCCAGCAGTTTTGAGGGGCCGCGTGCTTTCTTT.

This clonotype was counted many times. This chain uses TRBV24-1 with TRBJ1-1; D is unclear. CDR3 length: 12 residues. V was trimmed by 9 bases and J by 5 bases, leaving 12 bases between them. The germline gives CDR1 KGHDR, CDR2 SFDVKD. DNA of the CDR3: TGTGCCACCTCAAGGCCGGGGACTGAAGCTTTCTTT. Translation: CATSRPGTEAFF.

This rearrangement joins TRBV7-9 to TRBJ2-1; 9 bases are a match to TRBD2. Germline V gene data show CDR1 as SEHNR and CDR2 as FQNEAQ (reference sequence). The length of the CDR3 is 15 residues. After removal of 5 bases from V and 5 bases from J, the junction contained 7 bases not matched to a gene. The CDR3 region has the DNA TGTGCCAGCAGCGTTAGCGGGAGATTAGACAATGAGCAGTTCTTC. This codes for CASSVSGRLDNEQFF.

This clonotype has only a few counts. The chain recombines TRBV27 with TRBJ1-2; 12 bases match TRBD1. V lost 3 bases, J lost 1 base, and 6 bases stayed unmatched. CDR1 MNHEY and CDR2 SMNVEV come from the germline V gene (reference sequence). The CDR3 sequence is 17 residues long. The CDR3 nucleotides are TGTGCCAGCAGTTTGGAGGGACAGGGGGCAATTAACTATGGCTACACCTTC. Translation: CASSLEGQGAINYGYTF.

A note on this clonotype: The junction does not match germline at one end; this may be a read error. The chain links TRBV6-1 to TRBJ2-3; D unclear. CDR1 MNHNS and CDR2 SASEGT come from the germline V gene. The CDR3 contains 13 residues. DNA of the CDR3: TGTGCCAGCAGTGATTCCTACACAGATACGCAGGATTTT. This codes for CASSDSYTDTQDF.

This clonotype has a count of ten or more. This rearrangement joins TRBV13 to TRBJ1-5; 8 positions match TRBD1. CDR3 length equals 17 residues. Losses at the gene ends were 2 bases for V and 1 base for J; bases not matched to a gene: 7. CDR1 and CDR2 from the germline V gene are PRHDT and FYEKMQ (reference sequence). As DNA, the CDR3 is TGTGCCAGCAGCTTATCAGGGGGCCCGCAAAGCAATCAGCCCCAGCATTTT. Translated, it gives CASSLSGGPQSNQPQHF.

This clonotype appeared many times. V and J are TRBV5-1 and TRBJ2-1, with D hard to call. Trimming removed 5 bases from V and 8 bases from J, with 8 bases in between. The CDR3 has 11 residues. CDR1 and CDR2 (germline): SGHRS, YFSETQ. CDR3: CASSGEDEQFF. For the CDR3, the DNA is TGCGCCAGCAGTGGGGAAGATGAGCAGTTCTTC.

This clonotype was seen a few times. The rearrangement joins TRBV7-9 to TRBJ1-4; no definite D call. This CDR3 has 14 amino acids. Trimming left V 5 bases short and J 10 bases short, with 17 bases between. Per the germline V gene, CDR1 is SEHNR and CDR2 is FQNEAQ (reference sequence). CDR3 nucleotides: TGTGCCAGCAGCCCCTTGACGGGCTTTGGAAAACTGTTTTTT. This codes for CASSPLTGFGKLFF.

The rearrangement links TRBV12-3 or TRBV12-4 to TRBJ2-1; 9 positions match TRBD1. V lost 6 bases, J lost 7 bases, and 13 bases stayed unmatched. CDR3 size: 16 residues. The CDR3 region has the DNA TGTGCCAGCAGCCCCAACAGGGGGCGAGGAGGGAATGAGCAGTTCTTC. This sequence encodes CASSPNRGRGGNEQFF.

The chain uses TRBV9 and TRBJ2-7; D perhaps matches TRBD2 (5 bases). Between the trimmed V and J ends, which lost 4 bases and 4 bases, there was a span of 15 bases. The CDR3 is made up of 14 amino acids. Germline V CDR1 and CDR2: SGDLS, YYNGEE. CDR3 in amino acids: CASSPQRRGYEQYF. CDR3 nucleotides: TGTGCCAGCAGCCCTCAAAGGAGAGGGTACGAGCAGTACTTC.

The rearrangement uses TRBV7-9 and TRBJ2-7; 12 nucleotides match TRBD2. V lost 2 bases to trimming and J lost 5 bases; unmatched junction nucleotides: 4. The germline gives CDR1 SEHNR, CDR2 FQNEAQ (reference sequence). CDR3 length: 15 amino acids. The CDR3 loop reads CASSLLAGGHNEQYF. For the CDR3, the DNA is TGTGCCAGCAGCTTACTAGCGGGGGGGCACAACGAGCAGTACTTC. Variable domain in full (rest from reference TRBV7-9 and TRBJ2-7): DTGVSQNPRHKITKRGQNVTFRCDPISEHNRLYWYRQTLGQGPEFLTYFQNEAQLEKSRLLSDRFSAERPKGSFSTLEIQRTEQGDSAMYLCASSLLAGGHNEQYFGPGTRLTVT.

In this sample, this clonotype turned up many times. J is TRBJ2-1 and V is TRBV5-1; 11 nucleotides match TRBD2. Per germline, CDR1 SGHRS and CDR2 YFSETQ. The ends lost 9 bases at V and 3 bases at J; junction bases unmatched: 11. This CDR3 comprises 16 residues. This CDR3 reads CATTGGTSGSYNEQFF. CDR3 DNA: TGCGCCACCACAGGGGGTACTAGCGGGAGCTACAATGAGCAGTTCTTC.

The chain joins TRBV29-1 to TRBJ2-7, with TRBD2 matching 9 bases. V shed 3 bases and J 7 bases; nucleotides not matched to a gene: 7. Germline CDR1 is SQVTM and CDR2 is ANQGSEA. The CDR3 is made up of 13 amino acids. This CDR3 is CSVDQNSGREQYF. CDR3 sequence (DNA): TGCAGCGTTGACCAAAATAGCGGGAGAGAGCAGTACTTC.

This chain links TRBV19 with TRBJ1-5; possibly TRBD1 for D (5 bases). Germline V gene data show CDR1 as LNHDA and CDR2 as SQIVND (reference sequence). The CDR3 extends over 13 amino acids. Deletions cut 7 bases from V and 7 bases from J, with 14 bases between. The CDR3 nucleotides are TGTGCCAGTACCCGGGCGGGGCGCCAGCCCCAGCATTTT. Amino acid sequence: CASTRAGRQPQHF.

This clonotype was detected many times. This CDR3 is CASSLAQGLSAGELFF. The CDR3 bases are TGTGCCAGCAGCTTGGCCCAGGGCCTCAGTGCCGGGGAGCTGTTTTTT. The chain links TRBV11-3 to TRBJ2-2; possibly TRBD1 for D (5 bases). Trimming shortened V by 3 bases and J by 6 bases, and 17 bases separated the two germline ends. This CDR3 spans 16 amino acids. In germline, CDR1 is SGHNT, CDR2 YENEEA.

The chain uses TRBV30 and TRBJ2-1, with D hard to call. This CDR3 has 11 amino acids. V lost 2 bases to trimming and J lost 8 bases, with 7 bases between them. Looked up from germline, CDR1 is GTSNPN and CDR2 is SVGIG (reference sequence). This chain's CDR3 is CAWSSVDEQFF. DNA for the CDR3: TGTGCCTGGAGTTCCGTCGATGAGCAGTTCTTC.

This clonotype was observed at least ten times. The gene calls are TRBV29-1 and TRBJ1-1; 8 bases agree with TRBD1. V shed 6 bases, J shed 10 bases, and the junction held 10 bases outside the gene matches. Germline V gene data show CDR1 as SQVTM and CDR2 as ANQGSEA. CDR3 length: 12 residues. CDR3 in DNA: TGCAGCGTACTGAGGACAGGGATGGTAGCTTTCTTT. Its protein product is CSVLRTGMVAFF.

This clonotype was detected ten times or more. The chain employs TRBV20-1 and TRBJ1-2; TRBD1 aligns across 7 bases. J lost 2 bases, V lost 6 bases, and 6 bases had no gene match. This CDR3 is built from 13 residues. Per the germline V gene, CDR1 is DFQATT and CDR2 is SNEGSKA (reference sequence). CDR3 sequence reads: CSARQGTNYGYTF. The CDR3 DNA sequence: TGCAGTGCCCGACAGGGAACCAACTATGGCTACACCTTC.

The sample holds many counts of this clonotype. The CDR3 sequence: CSARMAYNTGELFF. The CDR3 DNA follows: TGCAGTGCTAGGATGGCTTATAACACCGGGGAGCTGTTTTTT. V is TRBV20-1 and J is TRBJ2-2; no reliable D call. Germline CDR1 is DFQATT and CDR2 is SNEGSKA (reference sequence). V lost 3 bases and J lost 2, with 10 bases in between. CDR3 size: 14 residues.